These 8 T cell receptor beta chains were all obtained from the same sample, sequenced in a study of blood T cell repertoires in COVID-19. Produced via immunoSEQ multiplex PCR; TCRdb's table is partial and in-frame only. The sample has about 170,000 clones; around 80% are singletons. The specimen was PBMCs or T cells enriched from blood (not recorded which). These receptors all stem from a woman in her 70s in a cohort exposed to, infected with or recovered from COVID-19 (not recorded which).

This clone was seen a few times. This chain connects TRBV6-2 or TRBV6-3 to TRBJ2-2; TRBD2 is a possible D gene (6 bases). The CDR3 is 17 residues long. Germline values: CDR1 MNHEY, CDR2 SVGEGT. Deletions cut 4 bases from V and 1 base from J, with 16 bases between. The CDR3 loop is CASSFEGRFLNTGELFF. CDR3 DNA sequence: TGTGCCAGCAGTTTTGAGGGGAGGTTTTTGAACACCGGGGAGCTGTTTTTT.

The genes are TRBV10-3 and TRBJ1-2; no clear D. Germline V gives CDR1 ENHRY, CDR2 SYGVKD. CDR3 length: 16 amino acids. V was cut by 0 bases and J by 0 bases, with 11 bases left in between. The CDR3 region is CAISESRQLANYGYTF. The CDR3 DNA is TGTGCCATCAGTGAGTCTAGACAATTAGCTAACTATGGCTACACCTTC.

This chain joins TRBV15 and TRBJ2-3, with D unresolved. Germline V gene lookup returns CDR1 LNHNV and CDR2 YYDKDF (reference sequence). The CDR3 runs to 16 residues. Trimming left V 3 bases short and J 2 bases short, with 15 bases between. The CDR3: CATSRGPRLDTDTQYF. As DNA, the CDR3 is TGTGCCACCAGCAGGGGTCCTAGACTTGACACAGATACGCAGTATTTT. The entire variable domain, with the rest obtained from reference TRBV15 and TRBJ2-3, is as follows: DAMVIQNPRYQVTQFGKPVTLSCSQTLNHNVMYWYQQKSSQAPKLLFHYYDKDFNNEADTPDNFQSRRPNTSFCFLDIRSPGLGDTAMYLCATSRGPRLDTDTQYFGPGTRLTVL.

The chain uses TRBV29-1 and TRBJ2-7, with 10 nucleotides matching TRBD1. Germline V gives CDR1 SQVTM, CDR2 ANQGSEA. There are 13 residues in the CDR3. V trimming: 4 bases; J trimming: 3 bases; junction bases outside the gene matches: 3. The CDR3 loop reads CSVVGQGGYEQYF. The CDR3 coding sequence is TGCAGCGTTGTAGGACAGGGGGGCTACGAGCAGTACTTC.

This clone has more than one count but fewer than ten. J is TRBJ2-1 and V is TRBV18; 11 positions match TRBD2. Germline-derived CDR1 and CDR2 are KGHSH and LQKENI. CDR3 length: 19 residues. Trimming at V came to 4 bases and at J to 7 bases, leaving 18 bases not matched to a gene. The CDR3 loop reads CASSLTPTTIAGGPNEQFF. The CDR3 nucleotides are TGTGCCAGCTCACTAACACCTACGACTATAGCGGGAGGGCCAAATGAGCAGTTCTTC.

CDR3 region: CASSPGAGRDEQFF. DNA of the CDR3: TGTGCCAGCTCACCAGGGGCCGGGAGGGATGAGCAGTTCTTC. The chain is built from TRBV18 and TRBJ2-1; the match to TRBD2 covers 8 bases. J was trimmed by 8 bases and V by 2 bases; bases with no gene match: 5. This CDR3 has 14 residues. Germline V gene sequence: CDR1 KGHSH, CDR2 LQKENI.

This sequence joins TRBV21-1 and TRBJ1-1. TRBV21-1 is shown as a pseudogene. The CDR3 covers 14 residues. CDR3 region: CASSKEEGRTEAFF. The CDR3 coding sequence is TGTGCCAGCAGCAAAGAGGAGGGACGGACTGAAGCTTTCTTT.

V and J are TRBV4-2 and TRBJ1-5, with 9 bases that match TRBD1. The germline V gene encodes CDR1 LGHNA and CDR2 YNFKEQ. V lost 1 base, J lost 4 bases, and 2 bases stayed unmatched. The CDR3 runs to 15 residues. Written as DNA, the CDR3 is TGTGCCAGCAGCCAAGCCGGGACAGGGAATCAGCCCCAGCATTTT. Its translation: CASSQAGTGNQPQHF.